Below, one T cell receptor (beta chain) is given with its context. This clonotype was counted between two and nine times. The antigen it recognizes is unknown. Base qualities were left out, and no much larger clone turns up one base away. These data are taken from a study of response to subunit inactivated influenza vaccine (dated by TCRdb to 2016 to 2018). About the full investigation: Deep quantitative profiling of the T cell receptor repertoire was used in the study to follow responses to a trivalent subunit inactivated influenza vaccine. What the authors observed across the whole study: The authors suggested that each seasonal influenza vaccination may recruit only a limited number of new T cells.

Read against the paper, the sample's time point label means: around 42 days after influenza vaccine administration. To prepare the library, RT-PCR was applied. The run used an Illumina HiSeq 2500. In TCRdb, the public reads were trimmed at Q25 with fastp and aligned with MiXCR, with productive beta chains retained. One record per CDR3 amino acid sequence lists the most common genes and DNA. Here the sample has 540,000 or so distinct CDR3 sequences; approximately 13% occur a single time. 13% of the sample lies in the top ten. Based on the germline V gene, the CDR1 and CDR2 sequences are SNHLY and FYNNEI. Trimming accounts for 2 bases at V and 8 bases at J, while the number of junction bases matched to no gene is 10. The CDR3 contains 16 residues, cysteine and phenylalanine counted. The kept DNA is CDR3 alone, 48 bases in frame from the first base.

The TCR sequence derives from a man in his fifties or sixties who received an inactivated influenza vaccine. Donor details come from another sample of the same person, matched by shared clones. Here the chain combines TRBV2 and TRBJ2-1, and TRBD2 aligns with 9 junction nucleotides. Sequenced here: PBMCs from blood, sampled roughly 46 days after vaccination. In nucleotides, the sequence is TGTGCCAGCAGTGAATCTCCTGGACTAGCGCCGGATGAGCAGTTCTTC. Translated, this is CASSESPGLAPDEQFF.